This T cell receptor (beta chain) was identified in a study of cytomegalovirus exposure and HLA in healthy donors (dated by TCRdb to the late 2010s). For the study in its entirety: According to a later analysis, one platform produced both the 120 validation repertoires and the 620 or so repertoires of the first cohort. A separate validation cohort of roughly 110 different subjects was used in addition to the roughly 670-subject first cohort. The study was designed to test whether signatures of past pathogen exposure could be identified by cataloging public T cell receptors. The study combined high-throughput TCR immunosequencing, statistical association of individual TCRs with disease status, and machine learning to predict cytomegalovirus infection status. What the research found in general, with its limitations: In a later analysis, TCRs clustered in the first cohort were found to also tend to co-occur in the 120 or so validation repertoires, with 94% of cluster scores above 0. The study listed around 160 TCR beta chains as associated with cytomegalovirus. In vitro tests confirmed that a few of the cytomegalovirus-associated TCR beta chains recognize cytomegalovirus antigens. While some public TCRs were present in many individuals, most TCR sequences turned up only very rarely across donors. Cytomegalovirus status was reported to be diagnosed by the classifier with high specificity and sensitivity in both the original and validation cohorts. The validation cohort had no HLA typing available for a later analysis, so co-occurrence within that cohort was assessed over all 120 or so repertoires. The authors suggested that the approach could potentially be extended to other disease states and immunological phenotypes.

Comment on this clone: Its specific antigen is unknown. One base away there is no much larger clone; base qualities are not given. Distinct nucleotide sequences in the sample also encode this CDR3.

Receptor amplification or capture employed the immunoSEQ multiplex PCR assay. In the paper's pipeline: A statistical classification framework was built for diagnosing cytomegalovirus status from the catalog of TCR beta chain sequences. Sourced from immuneACCESS, this table was stored by TCRdb with only in-frame sequences that have V and J called. A share of the clones is absent; for the studies checked, an unresolved V gene accounts for under half, and the remainder has no known explanation. That table supplies the V and J calls and clone size; D and trimming were determined from the DNA. The table for this sample lists around 150,000 clones; more than 70% of them were counted only once. The top ten constitute approximately 3% of the sample. Separate from the approximately 670-subject first cohort, the validation cohort of around 130 subjects was the group to which the donors belonged. The germline V gene supplies CDR1 SGHVS and CDR2 FNYEAQ. V was cut back by 1 base and J by 5 bases, leaving a gap of 15 bases between them. Its CDR3 holds 15 amino acids, cysteine through phenylalanine. The sequence is cut down to CDR3 DNA, 45 bases in frame from base 1.

This clonotype originated in a young man in good health and CMV-seronegative. What was sequenced was PBMCs. Rearrangement joined TRBV7-6 to TRBJ2-7, and perhaps TRBD1 as D gene, on 6 matching bases. The DNA reads TGTGCCAGCAGCTTAGACAGGGAGTCCGGCGACGAGCAGTACTTC. Its protein reads: CASSLDRESGDEQYF. The entire variable domain, with the stretches around the CDR3 drawn from the reference TRBV7-6 and TRBJ2-7 proteins, is GAGVSQSPRYKVTKRGQDVALRCDPISGHVSLYWYRQALGQGPEFLTYFNYEAQQDKSGLPNDRFSAERPEGSISTLTIQRTEQRDSAMYRCASSLDRESGDEQYFGPGTRLTVT.